Sequencing of this TCR beta chain was carried out in a study of T-cell reconstitution after alpha-beta-depleted transplantation in children. As it was prepared, the TCRbeta library received unique molecular identifiers. Via MiXCR, TCRdb re-called the PCR reads, giving one row per CDR3 protein. The table lists about 590,000 distinct CDR3 sequences, 10% to 15% of them singletons, with over 2% in the top ten. Study-level points and caveats: T-cell counts and diversity were attributed mostly to newly produced T cells one year after transplant. The high TCRbeta diversity at day 60 in some patients came from surviving recipient T cells and thymic progenitors. Several hundred rapidly expanded clones from non-depleted graft cells reportedly supplied alpha-beta T cells about two months post-transplant.

Germline V gene sequence: CDR1 KGHSH, CDR2 LQKENI. CDR3 size: 14 residues. Trimming removed 5 bases at V and 3 bases at J, with 13 bases between. Of note for this clonotype: Its antigen is as yet unknown.

The sequencing here drew on PBMCs, mostly from graft donor cells, taken 360 days after TCRalphabeta/CD19-depleted stem cell transplant. The source of this sequence is a male patient aged 10 to 17 who had a stem cell transplant for acute myeloid leukemia, so the T cells may come from the graft donor. The rearrangement joins TRBV18 to TRBJ1-1; tentative D call: TRBD1 (5 bases). The CDR3 reads CASSTRDSDTEAFF. In DNA form, the CDR3 reads TGTGCCAGCTCAACCAGGGACTCGGACACTGAAGCTTTCTTT. Looking up the rest from reference TRBV18 and TRBJ1-1 gives the full variable domain: NAGVMQNPRHLVRRRGQEARLRCSPMKGHSHVYWYRQLPEEGLKFMVYLQKENIIDESGMPKERFSAEFPKEGPSILRIQQVVRGDSAAYFCASSTRDSDTEAFFGQGTRLTVV.